This T cell receptor beta chain originates from a study of blood T cell repertoires in COVID-19. Across the whole study: COVID-19 samples, acute and convalescent, were from the United States, Italy and Spain.

In the source study's methods: Amplifying reference gene primers gave estimates of nucleated cell counts. The method was immunoSEQ multiplex PCR; TCRdb's version includes in-frame clones alone and lacks a portion of them. V and J calls and clone size are copied from that table; D and trimming were computed from the DNA. The sample includes 250,000 to 300,000 clones, nearly 90% seen only once; the top ten take under 2.5%. Clinical histories supplied by participants themselves formed the basis of cohort assignment. The sample consisted of PBMCs or T cells enriched from blood (not recorded which). The clonotype comes from a woman aged 55-69 years who had recovered from COVID-19.

CDR3 sequence (DNA): TGCGCCAGCAGCCAAGATCCTCCGGGACTAGCGGGAAACAATGAGCAGTTCTTC. Translation: CASSQDPPGLAGNNEQFF. V usage is TRBV4-1 and J usage is TRBJ2-1, with 13 bases that match TRBD2. V dropped 0 bases and J dropped 5; count of bases not matched to a gene: 7. Germline values: CDR1 MGHRA, CDR2 YSYEKL. CDR3 length: 18 amino acids.